This paragraph reports one T cell receptor (beta chain). Its cognate antigen is unknown. The CDR3 is made up of 16 amino acids. Germline CDR1 and CDR2: MNHNS and SASEGT. J was trimmed by 6 bases and V by 4 bases; bases with no gene match: 10. These data come from a study of T cell repertoires in cytomegalovirus infection. Study overall: Public TCR beta signatures indicated both CMV infection and matching HLA type.

Study conclusions and caveats: There were carriers of CMV plus the relevant HLA, and cumulative public TCR beta family frequency identified them. Dominant in the ex vivo response were TCR beta clonotypes restricted by HLA-C and specific for CMV.

TCRdb redid the calling of the reads with MiXCR, one entry per CDR3 protein. Of around 300,000 distinct CDR3 sequences listed, roughly 21% are singletons. Here the sequenced sample was cultured PBMCs, taken from culture after CMV antigen stimulation. The sequence was collected from a human donor in good health (CMV status not recorded). Some clones in this sample may be carry-over from other donors' samples. This chain links TRBV6-1 with TRBJ1-2; 11 nucleotides agree with TRBD1. The CDR3 here is CASSATPGQGDNGYTF. Here the CDR3 DNA reads TGTGCCAGCAGTGCGACCCCGGGACAGGGGGATAATGGCTACACCTTC.